One sample yielded the 29 T cell receptor beta chains listed below, sequenced in a study of T cells generated in artificial thymic organoids. Separate semi-nested PCRs amplified TCRalpha and TCRbeta libraries using constant-region reverse primers in TRAC or TRBC. TCRdb re-derived calls from the 5' RACE reads in MiXCR, one entry per CDR3 protein. The profile shows about 8,500 distinct CDR3 sequences, 15% to 20% of them singletons. Sequenced sample: naive CD8+ T cells from the thymus. Subset meaning: CD3+TCRalphabeta+CD8SP T cells; for blood, CD45RO-CCR7+ naive CD8+ T cells. The source of these receptors is a human donor who gave cord blood stem cells for thymic organoid culture, a cardiac surgery patient who gave postnatal thymus, or a blood donor (not recorded which).

This clonotype was seen a handful of times. The gene calls are TRBV5-1 and TRBJ1-2; D uncertain. Trimming removed 0 bases from V and 3 bases from J, with 15 bases in between. From germline, CDR1 is SGHRS and CDR2 YFSETQ. CDR3 length: 16 amino acids. The CDR3 reads CASSLGLGVTDYGYTF. Here the CDR3 DNA reads TGCGCCAGCAGCTTGGGGCTAGGCGTAACGGACTATGGCTACACCTTC.

Regarding this clonotype: The junction shows a germline mismatch at one end, possibly a read error. V and J are TRBV20-1 and TRBJ1-4; the D gene is possibly TRBD1 (5 bases). The CDR3 length is 15 residues. CDR1 and CDR2 from the germline V gene are DFQATT and SNEGSKA (reference sequence). The CDR3 bases are TGCGGTGCCCTGACAGCTTACGCAACTAATGAAAAACTGTTTTTT. This codes for CGALTAYATNEKLFF.

By its share, this clonotype is medium-sized. This sequence joins TRBV3-1 and TRBJ2-3; 9 bases align to TRBD1. The CDR3 has 15 amino acids. The V gene's germline CDR1 is LGHDT and CDR2 YNNKEL (reference sequence). J gave up 8 bases and V 6 bases, and 12 bases lay outside the gene matches. The CDR3 region has the DNA TGTGCCAGCAGACCCGGGACAGGGAGGAAGATTACGCAGTATTTT. Residues: CASRPGTGRKITQYF.

The rearrangement joins TRBV4-1 to TRBJ1-5, with D unclear. Germline-derived CDR1 and CDR2 are MGHRA and YSYEKL. V lost 1 base and J 6 bases, leaving 10 bases between the germline ends. The CDR3 has 14 amino acids. CDR3 sequence (DNA): TGCGCCAGCAGCCAAGTCGAGGGAGCTCAGCCCCAGCATTTT. The encoded protein is CASSQVEGAQPQHF.

To note about this clonotype: Since a much larger clone is just one base distant, this may be a read error. The rearrangement links TRBV6-1 to TRBJ2-7, with D perhaps matching TRBD2 (7 bases). The germline V gene encodes CDR1 MNHNS and CDR2 SASEGT. This CDR3 spans 16 amino acids. DNA for the CDR3: TGTGCCAGCAGTTTTGTTTCAGGGGACTACACCTACGGGCAGTACTTC. Its translation: CASSFVSGDYTYGQYF.

The chain carries TRBV2 and TRBJ2-5; maybe TRBD1 (5 bases). The CDR3 sequence is 13 residues long. V dropped 7 bases and J dropped 1 base, with 10 bases sitting between them. In germline, CDR1 is SNHLY, CDR2 FYNNEI. The CDR3 region is CASIRQFQETQYF. The CDR3 DNA sequence: TGTGCCAGCATAAGACAGTTCCAAGAGACCCAGTACTTC. Full variable domain (outside the CDR3, taken from reference TRBV2 and TRBJ2-5): EPEVTQTPSHQVTQMGQEVILRCVPISNHLYFYWYRQILGQKVEFLVSFYNNEISEKSEIFDDQFSVERPDGSNFTLKIRSTKLEDSAMYFCASIRQFQETQYFGPGTRLLVL.

The table lists this clonotype with a few counts. V gene TRBV9 combines with J gene TRBJ2-1, with D maybe TRBD2 (6 bases). Trimming took 1 base from V and 8 from J, leaving 13 bases between them. CDR3 length: 14 residues. Per germline, CDR1 SGDLS and CDR2 YYNGEE. The CDR3 coding sequence is TGTGCCAGCAGCGTAATCCGGGACTCCTATGAGCAGTTCTTC. This translates into CASSVIRDSYEQFF.

The table lists this clonotype with many counts. The rearrangement uses TRBV12-3 or TRBV12-4 and TRBJ2-7; possibly TRBD1 for D (6 bases). The CDR3 length is 15 residues. V was pared by 2 bases and J by 3 bases, with 14 bases between. The CDR3 loop reads CASSLSPAGDYEQYF. The DNA for the CDR3 is TGTGCCAGCAGTTTATCTCCTGCAGGGGACTACGAGCAGTACTTC.

Relative to its sample, this clonotype is medium-sized. V gene TRBV29-1 combines with J gene TRBJ2-7, with unresolved D. Germline CDR1 and CDR2: SQVTM and ANQGSEA. This CDR3 region has 14 residues. V shed 6 bases and J shed 0 bases, with 15 bases lying between them. CDR3 region: CSVYFPDNSYEQYF. In DNA, the CDR3 is TGCAGCGTATACTTCCCCGACAACTCCTACGAGCAGTACTTC.

Comments on this clonotype: A junction end diverges from the germline sequence, so it may reflect a read error. This rearrangement joins TRBV27 to TRBJ2-7; D uncertain. The germline V gene has CDR1 MNHEY and CDR2 SMNVEV (reference sequence). The CDR3 contains 12 residues. The CDR3 nucleotides read TGCACCAGCAGTTTATGGTTCGGAGAGCAGTACTTC. Protein: CTSSLWFGEQYF.

This clonotype was seen ten or more times. The rearrangement links TRBV27 to TRBJ2-3; possibly TRBD1 for D (6 bases). The CDR3 length is 14 residues. Germline V gene lookup returns CDR1 MNHEY and CDR2 SMNVEV (reference sequence). V was pared by 3 bases and J by 2 bases, with 9 bases between. The CDR3 region has the DNA TGTGCCAGCAGTTTTGGGGGCTTCACAGATACGCAGTATTTT. Translating it yields CASSFGGFTDTQYF.

This clonotype counts as medium-sized. V usage is TRBV5-5 and J usage is TRBJ2-1; TRBD1 matches 10 bases. The J segment lost 9 bases and the V segment lost 2 bases, leaving 5 bases of the junction unmatched. This CDR3 is built from 14 residues. Germline lookup yields CDR1 SGHKS and CDR2 YYEKEE (reference sequence). CDR3 residues: CASSLWGQGFEQFF. Here the CDR3 DNA reads TGTGCCAGCAGCTTATGGGGACAGGGGTTTGAGCAGTTCTTC.

This clonotype was picked up many times. The chain joins TRBV6-6 to TRBJ2-1; the match to TRBD2 covers 7 bases. Losses at the gene ends were 0 bases for V and 5 bases for J; bases not matched to a gene: 7. This CDR3 is 16 amino acids long. Germline V CDR1 and CDR2: MNHNY, SVGAGI (reference sequence). CDR3 sequence reads: CASSYSTSGANNEQFF. CDR3 nucleotides: TGTGCCAGCAGTTACTCAACAAGCGGGGCAAACAATGAGCAGTTCTTC.

By proportion, this clonotype is medium-sized (0.01 to 0.1%). The genes are TRBV12-3 or TRBV12-4 and TRBJ2-1, with 8 bases aligning to TRBD2. J lost 14 bases, V lost 2 bases, and 5 bases had no gene match. The CDR3 sequence is 12 residues long. This chain's CDR3 is CASSLPGTREFF. The CDR3 coding sequence is TGTGCCAGCAGTTTACCCGGGACTAGGGAGTTCTTC.

This clonotype is termed medium-sized (0.01 to 0.1%). The chain uses TRBV20-1 and TRBJ2-1; weak D call: TRBD1 (5 bases). The CDR3 length is 15 residues. V was pared by 6 bases and J by 3 bases, with 18 bases between. The germline CDR1 and CDR2 sequences are DFQATT and SNEGSKA (reference sequence). The CDR3 nucleotides are TGCAGTGCATCCTTGGGGCTAGTCTACTACAATGAGCAGTTCTTC. Its protein product is CSASLGLVYYNEQFF.

The table lists this clonotype with many counts. This rearrangement joins TRBV11-2 to TRBJ2-5; 9 bases fit TRBD1. This CDR3 has 16 residues. The V segment lost 3 bases and the J segment 5 bases; nucleotides outside the gene matches: 10. CDR1 and CDR2 from the germline V gene are SGHAT and FQNNGV. For the CDR3, the DNA is TGTGCCAGCAGCTTCGTTACAGGGGGCGACGGGGAGACCCAGTACTTC. It codes for CASSFVTGGDGETQYF.

In the case of this clonotype: Since a much larger clone is just one base distant, this may be a read error. The chain is built from TRBV6-4 and TRBJ1-1, with TRBD1 as a possible D gene (5 bases). This CDR3 spans 13 amino acids. CDR1 MRHNA and CDR2 SNTAGT come from the germline V gene. The CDR3 is CAGSAGKNTEAFF. The CDR3 DNA sequence: TGTGCCGGCAGTGCAGGGAAAAACACTGAAGCTTTCTTT.

This clonotype is deemed medium-sized (0.01 to 0.1%). The rearrangement uses TRBV10-1 and TRBJ2-1; D is perhaps TRBD2 (5 bases). The germline V and J ends were trimmed by 6 bases and 3 bases, with 12 bases remaining between them. This CDR3 is 14 amino acids long. CDR1 WNHNN and CDR2 SYGVQD come from the germline V gene (reference sequence). The CDR3 DNA sequence: TGCGCCAGCAGGAGGACTCGTTACTACAATGAGCAGTTCTTC. Translating gives CASRRTRYYNEQFF.

There are a few counts of this clonotype. This could be a read error, since a much larger clone is one nucleotide away. The J gene is TRBJ2-3, the V gene TRBV10-3, with 8 positions matching TRBD2. The CDR3 is 19 residues long. Germline V gene sequence: CDR1 ENHRY, CDR2 SYGVKD. J gave up 6 bases and V 5 bases, and 22 bases lay outside the gene matches. The DNA for the CDR3 is TGTGCCATCAGTCAGGTCCGCGGGGGACTAGTGGTGGACGGGGATACGCAGTATTTT. Translated: CAISQVRGGLVVDGDTQYF.

By frequency in the sample, this clonotype is medium-sized. The V call is TRBV18, the J call TRBJ2-2; maybe TRBD1 (5 bases). Germline lookup yields CDR1 KGHSH and CDR2 LQKENI. This CDR3 has 13 residues. Trimming left V 5 bases short and J 4 bases short, with 8 bases between. The CDR3 DNA reads as TGTGCCAGCTCATTAGGGGCCACCGGGGAGCTGTTTTTT. Translated: CASSLGATGELFF. The full variable domain, in which reference TRBV18 and TRBJ2-2 provide the parts outside the CDR3, is NAGVMQNPRHLVRRRGQEARLRCSPMKGHSHVYWYRQLPEEGLKFMVYLQKENIIDESGMPKERFSAEFPKEGPSILRIQQVVRGDSAAYFCASSLGATGELFFGEGSRLTVL.

The V call is TRBV20-1, the J call TRBJ2-5, with 8 bases that match TRBD2. Germline CDR1 and CDR2: DFQATT and SNEGSKA (reference sequence). Unmatched junction bases numbered 14, after V lost 1 base and J lost 7 bases. The CDR3 loop spans 16 amino acids. The CDR3 DNA reads as TGCAGTGCTAGAGTCTTAGGCGGGGGGACCGGAGGGACCCAGTACTTC. Encoded protein: CSARVLGGGTGGTQYF.

By frequency in the sample, this clonotype is medium-sized. This rearrangement joins TRBV7-7 to TRBJ2-1, with 13 positions matching TRBD2. The V and J ends lost 5 bases and 8 bases, in that order; junction bases with no gene match: 6. From germline, CDR1 is SSHAT and CDR2 FNYEAQ (reference sequence). CDR3 length: 15 residues. The CDR3 DNA reads as TGTGCCAGCAGCCCGGTACTAGCGGGGGGGCATGAGCAGTTCTTC. Its translation: CASSPVLAGGHEQFF.

By sample share, this clonotype is medium-sized (0.01 to 0.1%). The V and J genes are TRBV11-2 and TRBJ2-1; D uncertain. This CDR3 is 13 amino acids long. Trimming removed 1 base from V and 6 bases from J, with 7 bases in between. Germline assignment: CDR1 SGHAT and CDR2 FQNNGV. CDR3 DNA: TGTGCCAGCAGCTTAGGAAGTGGCAATGAGCAGTTCTTC. Its protein product is CASSLGSGNEQFF.

About this clonotype: Possible read error: a much larger clone is one base away. The chain employs TRBV6-2 or TRBV6-3 and TRBJ2-6; 12 bases line up with TRBD1. Looked up from germline, CDR1 is MNHEY and CDR2 is SVGEGT. The CDR3 is 18 amino acids. CDR3 sequence (DNA): TGTGCCAGCAGCTACGATGGGACAGGGGGCGCTGGGGCCAACGTCCCGACTTTC. This gives the protein CASSYDGTGGAGANVPTF.

At least ten counts were recorded for this clonotype. The rearrangement joins TRBV6-2 or TRBV6-3 to TRBJ2-1, with 10 bases that match TRBD1. J was trimmed by 4 bases and V by 11 bases; bases with no gene match: 5. Per the germline V gene, CDR1 is MNHEY and CDR2 is SVGEGT. The CDR3 consists of 13 residues. CDR3: CASGDRGYNEQFF. In nucleotides, the CDR3 is TGTGCCTCGGGGGACAGGGGTTACAATGAGCAGTTCTTC.

The genes are TRBV7-9 and TRBJ1-1; 9 bases are a match to TRBD1. CDR1 SEHNR and CDR2 FQNEAQ come from the germline V gene (reference sequence). The CDR3 has 15 amino acids. V gave up 8 bases and J gave up 3 bases; unmatched junction bases: 10. For the CDR3, the DNA is TGTGCCAGCGGGGACAGGGACCTGGTAGACACTGAAGCTTTCTTT. Protein product: CASGDRDLVDTEAFF. The variable domain in full, completed from reference TRBV7-9 and TRBJ1-1, reads DTGVSQNPRHKITKRGQNVTFRCDPISEHNRLYWYRQTLGQGPEFLTYFQNEAQLEKSRLLSDRFSAERPKGSFSTLEIQRTEQGDSAMYLCASGDRDLVDTEAFFGQGTRLTVV.

This clonotype was counted at least ten times. The chain carries TRBV28 and TRBJ2-7; D is possibly TRBD1 (6 bases). CDR3 size: 13 residues. Germline V gene lookup returns CDR1 MDHEN and CDR2 SYDVKM. V was shortened by 2 bases and J by 6 bases, with 11 bases between the two germline ends. CDR3 coding DNA: TGTGCCAGCAGTTTACACAGGGCAACCGAGCAGTACTTC. Residues: CASSLHRATEQYF.

Judged by abundance, this clonotype is medium-sized (0.01 to 0.1%). The rearrangement uses TRBV5-6 and TRBJ1-4; 10 nucleotides line up with TRBD1. The CDR3 has 16 amino acids. Germline-derived CDR1 and CDR2 are SGHDT and YYEEEE. With 0 bases clipped from V and 6 bases from J, the junction kept 5 bases outside the gene matches. The CDR3 region is CASSLDFGQGDEKLFF. The CDR3 nucleotides are TGTGCCAGCAGCTTGGATTTCGGACAGGGGGATGAAAAACTGTTTTTT. The full variable domain, its missing parts supplied by reference TRBV5-6 and TRBJ1-4, is DAGVTQSPTHLIKTRGQQVTLRCSPKSGHDTVSWYQQALGQGPQFIFQYYEEEERQRGNFPDRFSGHQFPNYSSELNVNALLLGDSALYLCASSLDFGQGDEKLFFGSGTQLSVL.

In its sample, this clonotype ranks as medium-sized (0.01 to 0.1%). V and J are TRBV12-3 or TRBV12-4 and TRBJ2-7; D gene unclear. The V gene lost 3 bases and the J gene lost 5 bases, with 8 bases spanning the gap. The CDR3 is made up of 12 amino acids. As DNA, the CDR3 is TGTGCCAGCAGTTTCAGGATCGACGAGCAGTACTTC. Protein product: CASSFRIDEQYF.